This T cell receptor beta chain emerged from a study of human T cells and chemical hapten exposure. Study observations and caveats: Against controls, expanded TCRs gave rise to significantly more large CDR3 similarity clusters. Alopecia affected the donors, so their immune response may differ from healthy people's. No alteration of TCRs above 1 in 1000 frequency was seen with DPC sensitization.

Germline CDR1 and CDR2: DFQATT and SNEGSKA (reference sequence). The CDR3 consists of 17 residues. The V end was cut by 3 bases, the J end by 0 bases, with 18 bases between. This clonotype was found a few times. As yet, its antigen is unknown. It was the library that attached unique molecular identifiers to individual cDNA molecules. TCRdb reanalysed the RACE reads using MiXCR and keeps one entry per CDR3 protein. The sample contains about 69,000 distinct CDR3 sequences, 9% to 12% of which appear only once. The time point is: patch test 2, 6 weeks after DPC sensitization. Stated treatment: therapeutic diphenylcyclopropenone sensitization with weekly scalp DPC.

The TCR comes from a woman in her fifties or sixties with alopecia areata. Some clones in this sample may be carry-over from other donors' samples. Sequences were derived from whole blood, sampled in connection with sensitization to the hapten diphenylcyclopropenone (DPC). The chain recombines TRBV20-1 with TRBJ1-5; D uncertain. The CDR3, as DNA: TGCAGTGCTAGGCTAGGGCGTCCCCTCAATAGCAATCAGCCCCAGCATTTT. Translating it yields CSARLGRPLNSNQPQHF.